A single sample gave rise to the 11 T cell receptor beta chains below, sequenced in a study of blood T cell repertoires in COVID-19. TCRdb keeps only in-frame clones here, not all; method: immunoSEQ multiplex PCR. There are 210,000 or so clones in the sample; approximately 84% occur only once, and roughly 8% lies in the top ten. The source material was peripheral blood. These receptors were collected from a woman aged 50 to 65 with active or convalescent COVID-19.

The chain combines TRBV6-5 with TRBJ2-2, with D perhaps matching TRBD2 (6 bases). The CDR3 loop spans 14 amino acids. Germline values: CDR1 MNHEY, CDR2 SVGAGI. The V end lost 6 bases, the J end lost 4 bases, and 12 bases lay between the germline ends. The CDR3 DNA sequence: TGTGCCAGCAGGGGCGAGACTAGCACCGGGGAGCTGTTTTTT. Protein sequence: CASRGETSTGELFF.

The J gene is TRBJ2-1, the V gene TRBV24-1; 7 bases match TRBD1. Germline CDR1 reads KGHDR; CDR2 reads SFDVKD. Trimming cost V 4 bases and J 4 bases; bases outside gene matches: 3. This CDR3 contains 14 residues. The CDR3 spells CATSDETGYNEQFF. DNA of the CDR3: TGTGCCACCAGTGACGAGACAGGGTACAATGAGCAGTTCTTC.

The chain employs TRBV2 and TRBJ1-2; 9 nucleotides agree with TRBD1. Germline CDR1 SNHLY, CDR2 FYNNEI. The V segment lost 5 bases and the J segment 0 bases; nucleotides outside the gene matches: 4. The CDR3 length is 15 residues. The CDR3 DNA is TGTGCCAGCAGTCGGACAGGGGATGCTAACTATGGCTACACCTTC. Its translation is CASSRTGDANYGYTF.

V usage is TRBV9 and J usage is TRBJ2-6, with 7 bases that match TRBD1. Trimming at V came to 0 bases and at J to 1 base, leaving 10 bases not matched to a gene. Germline V gene sequence: CDR1 SGDLS, CDR2 YYNGEE. The length of the CDR3 is 19 residues. The CDR3 loop reads CASSVEGGRGRSGANVLTF. CDR3 in DNA: TGTGCCAGCAGCGTAGAGGGTGGCAGGGGGAGATCTGGGGCCAACGTCCTGACTTTC. The full variable domain, its missing parts supplied by reference TRBV9 and TRBJ2-6, is DSGVTQTPKHLITATGQRVTLRCSPRSGDLSVYWYQQSLDQGLQFLIQYYNGEERAKGNILERFSAQQFPDLHSELNLSSLELGDSALYFCASSVEGGRGRSGANVLTFGAGSRLTVL.

The chain recombines TRBV11-2 with TRBJ2-4; 8 nucleotides line up with TRBD2. The germline gives CDR1 SGHAT, CDR2 FQNNGV. This CDR3 is 15 amino acids long. With V trimmed by 5 bases and J by 8 bases, 11 bases remained unmatched. The CDR3 loop is CASSPAGGGNYIQYF. In DNA form, the CDR3 reads TGTGCCAGCAGCCCCGCCGGGGGGGGCAATTACATTCAGTACTTC.

With regard to this clone: This same CDR3 is encoded by further DNA sequences in the sample. The chain couples TRBV2 to TRBJ1-5; a possible D gene is TRBD1 (6 bases). V was clipped by 6 bases and J by 2 bases, with 8 bases between them. The germline V gene encodes CDR1 SNHLY and CDR2 FYNNEI. This CDR3 comprises 13 residues. CDR3 DNA sequence: TGTGCCAGCAGGAACAGGGGCAATCAGCCCCAGCATTTT. As protein: CASRNRGNQPQHF.

The chain joins TRBV11-2 to TRBJ1-6; 9 nucleotides match TRBD1. The V and J ends lost 7 bases and 9 bases, in that order; junction bases with no gene match: 10. The CDR3 has 15 amino acids. CDR1 and CDR2 (germline): SGHAT, FQNNGV. DNA for the CDR3: TGTGCCAGCACCGATACAGGGGGCGCCTTTTCACCCCTCCACTTT. Its translation is CASTDTGGAFSPLHF.

The rearrangement links TRBV19 to TRBJ1-2, with 7 positions matching TRBD1. The CDR3 has 16 residues. Trimming cost V 6 bases and J 7 bases; bases outside gene matches: 17. Germline assignment: CDR1 LNHDA and CDR2 SQIVND (reference sequence). In DNA form, the CDR3 reads TGTGCCAGTAGACGCTCCGACAGGGCCCTATCGAGTGGCTACACCTTC. Protein sequence: CASRRSDRALSSGYTF.

The gene calls are TRBV18 and TRBJ1-1, with 8 bases that match TRBD1. The CDR3 has 12 amino acids. Germline lookup yields CDR1 KGHSH and CDR2 LQKENI. DNA for the CDR3: TGTGCGAACGGACAGGGAGGAACTGAAGCTTTCTTT. It is translated as CANGQGGTEAFF. Drawing the rest from reference TRBV18 and TRBJ1-1, the complete variable domain is NAGVMQNPRHLVRRRGQEARLRCSPMKGHSHVYWYRQLPEEGLKFMVYLQKENIIDESGMPKERFSAEFPKEGPSILRIQQVVRGDSAAYFCANGQGGTEAFFGQGTRLTVV.

V usage is TRBV5-4 and J usage is TRBJ2-2; 9 bases are shared with TRBD2. This CDR3 region has 16 residues. Trimming took 2 bases from V and 4 from J; bases not matched to a gene: 6. Germline V gene data show CDR1 as SGHNT and CDR2 as YYREEE (reference sequence). CDR3 DNA: TGTGCCAGCAGCTTTTTAGCGGGGGACTCCACCGGGGAGCTGTTTTTT. It yields the protein CASSFLAGDSTGELFF.

This clone turned up a few times. This rearrangement joins TRBV28 to TRBJ1-4; perhaps TRBD1 as D (6 bases). This CDR3 is built from 15 residues. The V and J ends lost 11 bases and 4 bases respectively, with 20 bases between them. CDR1 and CDR2 from the germline V gene are MDHEN and SYDVKM. The CDR3 bases are TGTGCCTCAAGGGGAAGACAGGCTCTTAATGAAAAACTGTTTTTT. Its translation is CASRGRQALNEKLFF.